This TCR beta chain was observed in a study of OX40 agonist ivuxolimab in advanced cancers. General notes on the study: Ivuxolimab was an agonistic, fully human IgG2 monoclonal antibody directed against OX40 (CD134), a costimulatory receptor. Intravenous ivuxolimab was administered to patients every 2 weeks at six dose levels: 0.01, 0.1, 0.3, 1.5, 3 and 10 mg/kg. Among the approximately 50 dose-escalation patients, about 19 had hepatocellular carcinoma, 15 or so melanoma, 9 renal cell carcinoma and 9 head and neck cancer. A male proportion of roughly 85% and a mean age of around 60 years, ranging from 23 to 79, were recorded for the dose-escalation cohort. Patients were allowed to have had prior anti-PD-1, anti-PD-L1 or anti-CTLA-4 therapy, and 40% of the dose-escalation patients had previously received checkpoint inhibitors. Partial responses occurred in three dose-escalation patients: two with cutaneous melanoma and one with hepatocellular carcinoma. Peripheral TCRbeta sequencing was intended to test whether TCR sequence diversity was altered and clonal T-cell expansion was caused by ivuxolimab. The paper describes the monotherapy dose-escalation part (N of about 52 patients) of the phase I trial of ivuxolimab. General conclusions and limits of the study: On average, CD8+ T cells showed more expanded clones than CD4+ T cells after ivuxolimab. Antigen specificity was not determined for the clonally expanded peripheral T cells. At doses of 0.1 to 3.0 mg/kg, clonal expansion of both CD4+ and CD8+ T cells in blood was seen between baseline and week 6. In the 0.1-3.0 mg/kg groups, partial responders were among the patients with the lowest normalized peripheral clonal expansion, particularly in CD8+ T cells. Low levels of normalized T-cell clonal expansion were also seen in some patients who did not respond.

As for this clone: The antigen it recognizes is unknown. No much larger clone exists at a distance of one base, and base qualities are not known.

According to the germline V gene, CDR1 reads SNHLY and CDR2 reads FYNNEI. The CDR3 runs 12 amino acids, cysteine and phenylalanine included. The only DNA kept is the CDR3, 36 bases in frame from the first base. V is reduced by 7 bases and J by 7 bases, leaving a spacing of 11 bases between them. Patients with a history of autoimmune disease or receiving systemic immunosuppression were excluded from the trial. Peripheral blood for TCR sequencing was collected from all dose cohorts at baseline, on cycle 4 day 1, and on cycle 7 day 1. Samples came from an open-label, multicenter, first-in-human phase I dose-escalation trial of ivuxolimab. Adults with locally advanced or metastatic melanoma, renal cell, hepatocellular, or head and neck squamous cell carcinoma were enrolled in the trial. Before TCR sequencing, CD4+ and CD8+ T cells were separately sorted from peripheral blood. Genomic DNA was isolated from the sorted cells so that the TCRbeta CDR3 region could be sequenced. TCRbeta CDR3 regions were sequenced using the immunoSEQ Assay. The table was pulled from immuneACCESS by TCRdb, which kept in-frame rearrangements only. Such tables lose some clones; where checked, under half of the loss comes from unresolved V genes, and the rest has no known cause. The sample contains some 25,000 clones, around four fifths of them found a single time. The ten largest account for 26% of the sample.

The chain links TRBV2 with TRBJ2-1; the D gene is perhaps TRBD2, on 5 matching bases. The source is an adult with an advanced solid tumor such as melanoma, head and neck, liver or kidney cancer. Specimen: CD4+ or CD8+ T cells sorted from blood, collected in a trial of the OX40 agonist ivuxolimab. The CDR3 protein: CASTPGRNEQFF. The nucleotides are TGTGCCAGCACCCCGGGGAGAAATGAGCAGTTCTTC.